This T cell receptor beta chain was sequenced during a study of beta chain features in type 1 diabetes. Overall study results and limits: People with Type 1 diabetes carried modestly yet significantly shorter TCRB CDR3s in all four CD4+ subsets.

The V gene lost 4 bases and the J gene lost 3 bases, with 13 bases spanning the gap. CDR3 length: 15 residues. Germline lookup yields CDR1 SGHDN and CDR2 FVKESK. As for this clone: What it binds is not known.

The authors reverse transcribed all of the isolated RNA, so sequencing captured expressed TCRB transcripts. The method was immunoSEQ multiplex PCR; TCRdb's version includes in-frame clones alone and lacks a portion of them. In the table there are about 260,000 clones, roughly 20% of which are singletons. Material: naive CD4+ T cells from blood. The origin of this receptor is a woman in her thirties or forties with type 1 diabetes. J is TRBJ1-3 and V is TRBV14; D might be TRBD1 (6 bases). For the CDR3, the DNA is TGTGCCAGCAGCCGACAGGTTACACGTGGAAACACCATATATTTT. It encodes CASSRQVTRGNTIYF.